This entry describes one TCR beta chain. This clone was seen a few times. The specificity of this receptor is unknown. One base away there is no much larger clone; base qualities are not given. The entire isolated RNA was reverse transcribed using the High Capacity cDNA Reverse Transcription Kit, and thus expressed TCRB transcripts were sequenced. Deep immunoSEQ sequencing was performed on naive, central memory and regulatory T cell samples, with an average of roughly 3.5 million total reads per sample. After sorted cells were lysed in RLT buffer, RNA was extracted with DNase-treated RNeasy Micro or Mini kits, with the choice depending on cell number. To prevent cross-contamination, every cell subset was processed on its own, while patient and healthy donor samples were processed together. The immunoSEQ multiplex PCR was used to amplify TCRB sequences from cDNA, yielding 87-bp fragments that span the CDR3 region. Sequencing of the amplicons was performed on the Illumina HiSeq platform. As for the authors' bioinformatics: Synthetic template baselines were used to correct PCR bias computationally, reads within Hamming distance 2 were collapsed, and singletons that could not be merged were discarded. Reads were aligned against IMGT so that V, D and J genes, CDR3 length and insertions or deletions at six rearrangement sites could be assigned. Within each subset, clonotype counts were normalized to sorted cell number, and only after that were true diversity and Gini coefficients computed with the tcR R package. The overlap coefficient, calculated on TCRB nucleotide sequences, was used to measure repertoire sharing. Out-of-frame TCRB sequences from naive cells were analyzed as a proxy for the pre-selection repertoire. TCRdb carries this immuneACCESS record with in-frame sequences only. Its versions omit some clonotypes, under half of them owing to an unresolved V gene in the studies checked, with the rest unexplained. The DNA was the basis for D and trimming; V, J and clone size are from that table. Here the sample has around 310,000 clones; 8% to 13% occur a single time. The ten largest account for more than 0.015% of the sample.

Each donor gave one peripheral blood draw, averaging roughly 120 mL, which was collected into heparinised tubes. Using a panel that included CD45RO, CCR7, CD25, CD127, CD95 and CD27, naive, central memory, regulatory and stem cell-like memory CD4+ T cells were sorted on a BD FACSAria II. Every sorted population had a purity above 98%. PBMCs were isolated right away by Lymphoprep density gradient centrifugation and were stained directly, without culture. So that batch effects would be minimized, each experiment stained and sorted samples in pairs, pairing one healthy donor with one patient. This sample is part of a study of beta chain features in type 1 diabetes listed by TCRdb under 2018. For context, the study as a whole: Mean age, gender distribution, total cell number and subset yield were not different between patients and healthy donors. Across all samples, 107,917,701 sorted cells were examined, and cell number per subset correlated strongly with RNA yield. The study compared the TCRB repertoires of sorted circulating CD4+ T cell subsets in recently diagnosed type 1 diabetes patients with those in matched healthy donors. Whereas all 30 or so donors provided naive and central memory subsets, regulatory and stem cell-like memory subsets were isolated from just 8 patients and roughly 8 healthy donors. Here is what the overall study found, with its caveats: At VDJ recombination sites, type 1 diabetes patients had fewer insertions and more deleted nucleotides, which implies abnormalities in thymic rearrangement. Because cDNA rather than genomic DNA was sequenced, highly expressing activated cells could have been over-represented, although no difference in activation and CD3 levels was found between groups. Type 1 diabetes patients showed a moderate but significant shortening of TCRB CDR3 length in all four CD4+ subsets. The naive, central memory and regulatory TCRB repertoires appeared to resemble one another more closely among patients than among healthy donors. Shorter templates might be favored by PCR, yet because patient and control samples were amplified and corrected together, any such skew would affect both groups equally. Because the HLA sub-analyses included only small numbers of individuals, any influence of HLA type on TCRB rearrangement was left unresolved.

From V the trimming removes 5 bases and from J it removes 3 bases, while the gene matches leave 10 bases of the junction unaccounted for. The CDR3 numbers 15 residues from cysteine through phenylalanine. Only the CDR3 region is kept as DNA, spanning 45 bases read in frame from base 1. CDR1 and CDR2 are read off the germline V gene (reference sequence) as SGHNT and YYREEE. The sequence came from a woman aged 30 to 39 in good health. The sequenced material came from naive CD4+ T cells from blood. This specimen's cell subset or site label, interpreted: true naive CD4+ T cells. This receptor chain uses TRBV5-4 and TRBJ2-7, and TRBD2 matches 8 of the central bases. In nucleotides, the sequence is TGTGCCAGCAGTCAGAGGGGACTAGGCGTCTACGAGCAGTACTTC. Translated, it reads CASSQRGLGVYEQYF.